The entry below describes one T cell receptor (beta chain). Losses at the gene ends were 1 base for V and 5 bases for J; bases not matched to a gene: 3. The germline V gene has CDR1 SGHAT and CDR2 FQNNGV. This CDR3 region has 15 residues. Clones were sequenced by immunoSEQ multiplex PCR, and TCRdb holds only the in-frame ones, with some missing. The sample has approximately 210,000 clones; 70% to 85% are singletons. The sample comes from a study of blood T cell repertoires in COVID-19. The V gene is TRBV11-2, the J gene TRBJ2-2; 8 positions agree with TRBD1. The sequenced sample consisted of PBMCs or T cells enriched from blood (not recorded which). The receptor was isolated from a woman aged 55 to 70 who had recovered from COVID-19. Written as DNA, the CDR3 is TGTGCCAGCAGCTTAGTTCAGGGGGCAACCGGGGAGCTGTTTTTT. This encodes CASSLVQGATGELFF. The whole variable domain, filled in from reference TRBV11-2 and TRBJ2-2, reads EAGVAQSPRYKIIEKRQSVAFWCNPISGHATLYWYQQILGQGPKLLIQFQNNGVVDDSQLPKDRFSAERLKGVDSTLKIQPAKLEDSAVYLCASSLVQGATGELFFGEGSRLTVL.